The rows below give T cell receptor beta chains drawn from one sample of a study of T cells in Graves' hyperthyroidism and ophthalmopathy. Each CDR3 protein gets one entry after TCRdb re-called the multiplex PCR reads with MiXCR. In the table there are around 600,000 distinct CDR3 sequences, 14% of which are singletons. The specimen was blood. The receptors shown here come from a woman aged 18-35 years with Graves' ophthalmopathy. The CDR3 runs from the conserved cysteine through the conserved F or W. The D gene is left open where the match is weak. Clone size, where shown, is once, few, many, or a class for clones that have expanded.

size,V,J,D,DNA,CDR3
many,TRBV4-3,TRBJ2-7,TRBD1,TGCGCCAGCAGCCAAGGGGGACAGTCCTACGAGCAGTACTTC,CASSQGGQSYEQYF
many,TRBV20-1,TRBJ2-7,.,TGCAGTGCTAGTCGGCAGGGAAGGAACGAGCAGTACTTC,CSASRQGRNEQYF
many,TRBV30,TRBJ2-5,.,TGTGCCTGGAGTGTCGGGTACCGGGAGACCCAGTACTTC,CAWSVGYRETQYF
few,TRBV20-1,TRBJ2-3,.,TGCAGTGCTAGGAGTCATTCAAGCACAGATACGCAGTATTTT,CSARSHSSTDTQYF
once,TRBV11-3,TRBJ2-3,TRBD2,TGTGCCAGCAGCTTGGAGGGCGGGAGAAGCACAGATACGCAGTATTTT,CASSLEGGRSTDTQYF
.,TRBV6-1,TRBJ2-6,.,TGTGCCAGCCAGGCAACCTCTGGGGCCAACGTCCTGACTTTC,CASQATSGANVLTF
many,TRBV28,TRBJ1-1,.,TGTGCCAGCAGTCCCCGACAGTTGCTGGTCACTGAAGCTTTCTTT,CASSPRQLLVTEAFF
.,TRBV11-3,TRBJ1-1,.,TGTGCCAGCAGCTTAGAACACGGGAACACTGAAGCTTTCTTT,CASSLEHGNTEAFF
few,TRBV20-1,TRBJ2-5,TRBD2,TGCAGTGCTAGAGAGGGTAGCGGGGGAGGGGAGACCCAGTACTTC,CSAREGSGGGETQYF
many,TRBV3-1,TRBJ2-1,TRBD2,TGTGCCAGCAGCCTACGGACTAGCAGGCATGAGCAGTTCTTC,CASSLRTSRHEQFF
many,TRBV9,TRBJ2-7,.,TGTGCCAGCAGCGTAGAGGGTGGGCCCCCGATTACCGGAGGTGAGCAGTACTTC,CASSVEGGPPITGGEQYF
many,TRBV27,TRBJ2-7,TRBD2,TGTGCCAGCAGTTTTCTAGCGGGAGGGCACGAGCAGTACTTC,CASSFLAGGHEQYF
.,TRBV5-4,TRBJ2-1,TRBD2,TGTGCCAGCAGCAGACTAGCGAACGATTCCTACAATGAGCAGTTCTTC,CASSRLANDSYNEQFF
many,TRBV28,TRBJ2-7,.,TGTGCCAGCAGTCCCGGCATATCCCCCTCCTACGAGCAGTACTTC,CASSPGISPSYEQYF
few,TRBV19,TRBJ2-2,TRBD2,TGTGCCAGTAGTATAGGGCGACTAGCAGGCGGGGAGCTGTTTTTT,CASSIGRLAGGELFF
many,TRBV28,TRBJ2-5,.,TGTGCCAGCAGTCCGCAGGGGTCTCTCCAAGAGACCCAGTACTTC,CASSPQGSLQETQYF
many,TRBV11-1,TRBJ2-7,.,TGTGCCAGCAGCCACCTCTACGAGCAGTACTTC,CASSHLYEQYF
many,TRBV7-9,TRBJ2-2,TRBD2,TGTGCCAGCAGCTTAGAAGCGGGGGGACCGAACACCGGGGAGCTGTTTTTT,CASSLEAGGPNTGELFF
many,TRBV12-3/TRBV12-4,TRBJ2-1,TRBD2,TGTGCCAGCAGCTCCTCGACTAGCGGGGGCTACAATGAGCAGTTCTTC,CASSSSTSGGYNEQFF
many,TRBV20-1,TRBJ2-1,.,TGCAGTGCTAGAGTTGGACACAATGAGCAGTTCTTC,CSARVGHNEQFF
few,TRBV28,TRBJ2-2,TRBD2,TGTGCCAGCAGTTTTCCAGTTAGCGGGACCTCGAACACCGGGGAGCTGTTTTTT,CASSFPVSGTSNTGELFF
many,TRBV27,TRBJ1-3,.,TGTGCCAGCAGTCCACCTCCGGGCTATGGAAACACCATATATTTT,CASSPPPGYGNTIYF
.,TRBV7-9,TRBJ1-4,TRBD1,TGTGCCAGCAGCTCCTTATGGCCCGTCCCAAACATCCGGCAGGGGGACTCAACTAATGAAAAACTGTTTTTT,CASSSLWPVPNIRQGDSTNEKLFF
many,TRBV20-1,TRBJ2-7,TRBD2,TGCAGTGCCCCGGGGGGAACCTACGAGCAGTACTTC,CSAPGGTYEQYF
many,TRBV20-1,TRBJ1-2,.,TGCAGTGCTAGAGATCCCCGGGGGGACATCTATGGCTACACCTTC,CSARDPRGDIYGYTF